A selection of T cell receptor beta chains follows, all from one sample in a study of blood T cell repertoires in COVID-19. The repertoire was sequenced with immunoSEQ multiplex PCR; TCRdb's copy has only in-frame clones and lacks some. The profile shows 75,000 to 85,000 clones, about four fifths of them singletons. The sample comprised peripheral blood. Receptor source: a human donor in a cohort sampled during active COVID-19. Both conserved end residues are part of each CDR3. A D gene is named only where the DNA matches it firmly. Not all rows give a size; the values are once, few, many and, for expanded clones, a class.

>.|TRBJ1-1|TRBD1|TRBV7-3
CASSPTGNMNTEAFF
TGTGCCAGCAGCCCGACAGGGAACATGAACACTGAAGCTTTCTTT
>.|TRBJ1-2|.|TRBV6-1
CASSELASTWGYTF
TGTGCCAGCAGTGAATTGGCCAGTACATGGGGCTACACCTTC
>.|TRBJ1-2|TRBD1|TRBV5-5
CASSTGTEIQGGYTF
TGTGCCAGCAGCACCGGGACAGAGATTCAGGGTGGCTACACCTTC
>.|TRBJ2-1|.|TRBV5-1
CASSPQGSNHNEQFF
TGCGCCAGCAGCCCACAGGGTTCCAACCACAATGAGCAGTTCTTC
>.|TRBJ1-2|.|TRBV24-1
CATSDSPLGGAGGYTF
TGTGCCACCAGTGATTCCCCGTTGGGGGGGGCGGGTGGCTACACCTTC
>.|TRBJ1-1|.|TRBV7-9
CASSTSGGKAFF
TGTGCCAGCAGCACCTCCGGAGGGAAAGCTTTCTTT
>.|TRBJ1-2|.|TRBV6-6
CASSLGGGGAYGYTF
TGTGCCAGCAGTTTAGGCGGGGGAGGGGCCTATGGCTACACCTTC
>.|TRBJ1-1|.|TRBV7-3
CASSLTARGQAFF
TGTGCCAGCAGCTTAACGGCAAGGGGCCAAGCTTTCTTT
>.|TRBJ1-1|.|TRBV19
CASIPKRRSEAFF
TGTGCCAGTATTCCCAAGCGTCGATCAGAAGCTTTCTTT
>.|TRBJ1-1|.|TRBV11-2
CASSAPPGRGNTEAFF
TGTGCCAGCAGCGCCCCGCCGGGGAGAGGGAACACTGAAGCTTTCTTT
>.|TRBJ1-5|TRBD1|TRBV30
CAWKDRDGNQPQHF
TGTGCCTGGAAAGACAGGGATGGCAATCAGCCCCAGCATTTT
>.|TRBJ2-5|.|TRBV3-1/TRBV3-2
CASSLTGLQETQYF
TGTGCCAGCAGCCTCACAGGCCTCCAAGAGACCCAGTACTTC
>.|TRBJ2-1|TRBD1|TRBV7-2
CASSSRDRGLNEQFF
TGTGCCAGCAGCTCCCGGGACAGGGGGCTCAATGAGCAGTTCTTC
>.|TRBJ1-1|TRBD1|TRBV4-1
CASSQAPDRGNTEAFF
TGCGCCAGCAGCCAAGCTCCGGACAGGGGGAACACTGAAGCTTTCTTT
>once|TRBJ1-6|TRBD1|TRBV14
CASSHGQGSSPLHF
TGTGCCAGCAGCCATGGACAGGGAAGCTCACCCCTCCACTTT
>.|TRBJ2-7|TRBD2|TRBV3-1/TRBV3-2
CASSPGTSGRISYEQYF
TGTGCCAGCAGCCCCGGGACTAGCGGGAGAATCTCCTACGAGCAGTACTTC
>.|TRBJ2-1|.|TRBV9
CASSVVWGRDEQFF
TGTGCCAGCAGCGTAGTATGGGGCCGGGATGAGCAGTTCTTC
>.|TRBJ1-5|TRBD1|TRBV5-8
CASSAGTVSNQPQHF
TGTGCCAGCAGCGCCGGGACAGTGAGCAATCAGCCCCAGCATTTT